This T cell receptor (beta chain) was sequenced in a study of a mutant IDH1 vaccine in newly diagnosed glioma. About the research overall: Among treated patients, roughly 62% were male and roughly 38% female, and mean age was around 40 years. Receipt of radiotherapy, temozolomide, or both preceded the study, and most received both. General study results and limits: Pseudoprogression showed no apparent link to changes in top peripheral T cell clonotypes.

Time point in this sample: baseline, week 1 (first vaccination visit). Treatment in this sample: pre-vaccination baseline after standard-of-care therapy. Each donor presented with a new WHO grade 3 or 4 astrocytoma that tested IDH1-mutant and showed ATRX loss. This clone was seen a few times. Antigen specificity is unknown. CDR3 length: 13 amino acids. Germline V gene sequence: CDR1 SNHLY, CDR2 FYNNEI. With 5 bases removed from V and 11 bases from J, the gap between germline ends came to 18 bases. The repertoire was sequenced with immunoSEQ multiplex PCR; TCRdb's copy has only in-frame clones and lacks some. The data contain roughly 71,000 clones, roughly 85% of them singletons.

The source material was PBMCs, sampled from a glioma patient treated with radiotherapy, temozolomide or both. The receptor's source is a man between 25 and 39 years old with glioma. V and J are TRBV2 and TRBJ1-1; no clear D. For the CDR3, the DNA is TGTGCCAGCAGTCCCTCCCCCCGGGCGGATGCTTTCTTT. Translation gives CASSPSPRADAFF.